This record looks at one TCR beta chain sequence and its context. TCRdb's table, derived via immunoSEQ multiplex PCR, lists solely in-frame clones and lacks some. The sample yields approximately 500,000 clones, 96% seen once. The source of the sample is a study of shared clonotypes between healthy human individuals. The trim removed 6 bases at V and 0 bases at J, leaving 2 bases unmatched. CDR1 is MNHNS, CDR2 SASEGT, per germline. This CDR3 region has 14 residues. The chain links TRBV6-1 to TRBJ1-5; 7 bases agree with TRBD1. The sequence was collected from a young woman in good health. The sample taken for sequencing was naive CD4+ T cells sorted from blood. Subset defined: CD45RA+ positively selected. The chain's CDR3 is CASRGQTSNQPQHF. In DNA form, the CDR3 reads TGTGCCAGCAGGGGACAGACTAGCAATCAGCCCCAGCATTTT.